The rows below give T cell receptor beta chains drawn from one sample of a study of PD-1 blockade in classical Hodgkin lymphoma. Some clones are missing from TCRdb's copy, which holds only in-frame ones; the method was immunoSEQ multiplex PCR. The sample lists approximately 150,000 clones, around 84% occurring once. Sequenced material: peripheral blood mononuclear cells (PBMCs), taken before the second cycle of nivolumab. The receptors originated from a human donor with classical Hodgkin lymphoma. The CDR3 runs from the conserved cysteine through the conserved F or W. A D gene is named only where the DNA matches it firmly. Only part of the rows carry a size: once, few, many, or a class if the clone is expanded.

>-|TRBV7-9|-|13|TRBJ1-1
CASRPTTGTEAFF
TGTGCCAGCAGGCCTACGACGGGGACTGAAGCTTTCTTT
>-|TRBV6-6|-|16|TRBJ2-2
CASSYSRTPNTGELFF
TGTGCCAGCAGTTACTCCCGGACACCGAACACCGGGGAGCTGTTTTTT
>-|TRBV6-1|-|16|TRBJ1-4
CAISESGSREPGKLFF
TGTGCCATCAGTGAGTCTGGGTCTCGGGAACCTGGAAAACTGTTTTTT
>once|TRBV10-3|TRBD1|13|TRBJ1-5
CAISLRDRGPQHF
TGTGCCATCAGCCTCCGGGACAGAGGGCCCCAGCATTTT
>-|TRBV7-9|-|17|TRBJ2-2
CASSDRNQVVGTGELFF
TGTGCCAGCAGCGATCGTAATCAGGTGGTTGGGACCGGGGAGCTGTTTTTT
>-|TRBV10-3|TRBD2|12|TRBJ2-7
CASSGTTYEQYF
TGTGCCAGTAGCGGGACTACCTACGAGCAGTACTTC
>once|TRBV28|TRBD1|13|TRBJ2-7
CASSAGTGDEQYF
TGTGCCAGCAGCGCTGGGACAGGAGACGAGCAGTACTTC
>-|TRBV11-2|TRBD1|16|TRBJ2-1
CASSLGFGTGFNEQFF
TGTGCCAGCAGCTTAGGGTTCGGGACAGGGTTTAATGAGCAGTTCTTC
>-|TRBV2|TRBD2|14|TRBJ2-3
CASHWGTNTDTQYF
TGTGCCAGCCATTGGGGGACTAACACAGATACGCAGTATTTT
>-|TRBV5-4|-|17|TRBJ2-6
CASSLPHGSGEANVLTF
TGTGCCAGCAGCTTACCTCATGGATCGGGGGAGGCCAACGTCCTGACTTTC
>-|TRBV11-2|TRBD1|15|TRBJ1-1
CASSPGTGRNAEAFF
TGTGCCAGCAGCCCTGGGACAGGGCGTAATGCTGAAGCTTTCTTT
>-|TRBV2|TRBD1|13|TRBJ2-2
CASETGPTGELFF
TGTGCCAGCGAGACAGGGCCCACCGGGGAGCTGTTTTTT
>-|TRBV6-5|-|15|TRBJ1-3
CASSPPRGLGNTIYF
TGTGCCAGCAGTCCCCCCCGGGGGCTCGGAAACACCATATATTTT
>-|TRBV5-1|-|13|TRBJ2-1
CASSLAVGNEQFF
TGCGCCAGCAGCTTGGCCGTAGGTAATGAGCAGTTCTTC
>-|TRBV5-1|-|14|TRBJ2-5
CASSSDPGGETQYF
TGCGCCAGCAGCTCTGACCCAGGCGGAGAGACCCAGTACTTC
>-|TRBV28|TRBD1|14|TRBJ1-2
CASSLADRDNGYTF
TGTGCCAGCAGCCTCGCAGACAGGGATAATGGCTACACCTTC
>many|TRBV7-2|-|16|TRBJ1-5
CASSLVGSNSNQPQHF
TGTGCCAGCAGCTTAGTTGGGAGTAACAGCAATCAGCCCCAGCATTTT
>-|TRBV18|-|17|TRBJ1-1
CASSRGPDSVRDTEAFF
TGTGCCAGCTCCCGGGGGCCAGACAGCGTAAGGGACACTGAAGCTTTCTTT
>-|TRBV28|-|11|TRBJ2-1
CASSSWDEQFF
TGTGCCAGCAGTTCCTGGGATGAGCAGTTCTTC
>-|TRBV4-1|TRBD2|15|TRBJ2-7
CASSRTSGGTYEQYF
TGCGCCAGCAGCCGGACTAGCGGGGGGACCTACGAGCAGTACTTC
>-|TRBV6-5|-|13|TRBJ1-1
CASSYLGRAEAFF
TGTGCCAGCAGTTACCTGGGAAGGGCTGAAGCTTTCTTT
>-|TRBV4-2|-|15|TRBJ2-3
CASSPLNPSTDTQYF
TGTGCCAGCAGCCCCTTAAACCCTTCCACAGATACGCAGTATTTT
>-|TRBV5-1|-|15|TRBJ2-3
CASSWTATNTDTQYF
TGCGCCAGCAGCTGGACTGCGACGAACACAGATACGCAGTATTTT
>-|TRBV5-1|-|13|TRBJ2-3
CASSLPHTDTQYF
TGCGCCAGCAGCTTGCCACACACAGATACGCAGTATTTT
>-|TRBV7-3|-|15|TRBJ2-1
CASSLIGPSYNEQFF
TGTGCCAGCAGCTTGATAGGGCCCTCCTACAATGAGCAGTTCTTC
>-|TRBV4-1|TRBD2|16|TRBJ2-3
CASSPGTSGVSDTQYF
TGCGCCAGCAGCCCCGGGACTAGCGGGGTTTCAGATACGCAGTATTTT
>-|TRBV7-9|-|15|TRBJ2-7
CASSLRAGPSYEQYF
TGTGCCAGCAGCTTAAGGGCAGGGCCCTCCTACGAGCAGTACTTC
>-|TRBV28|-|12|TRBJ2-7
CASSTPTGTPDF
TGTGCCAGCAGTACCCCCACCGGGACACCCGACTTC
>-|TRBV6-6|TRBD2|13|TRBJ2-1
CASSFTGTTEQFF
TGTGCCAGCAGTTTTACCGGGACTACAGAGCAGTTCTTC
>many|TRBV27|TRBD1|16|TRBJ1-4
CASSGGQLATNEKLFF
TGTGCCAGCAGTGGGGGACAGCTAGCAACTAATGAAAAACTGTTTTTT
>few|TRBV6-6|-|14|TRBJ1-3
CASSLGGGGNTIYF
TGTGCCAGCAGTTTAGGGGGAGGGGGAAACACCATATATTTT
>few|TRBV2|-|14|TRBJ1-2
CASSEAGSPYGYTF
TGTGCCAGCAGTGAAGCAGGGTCCCCCTATGGCTACACCTTC
>-|TRBV10-3|TRBD1|15|TRBJ1-5
CASSYGGQFNQPQHF
TGTGCCAGCAGTTACGGGGGACAGTTCAATCAGCCCCAGCATTTT
>-|TRBV6-4|-|17|TRBJ1-6
CASLGGHHNSYNSPLHF
TGTGCCAGCTTGGGGGGACACCATAACTCCTATAATTCACCCCTCCACTTT
>few|TRBV19|TRBD2|13|TRBJ2-1
CASSIGTRGEQFF
TGTGCCAGTAGTATAGGGACTAGAGGTGAGCAGTTCTTC
>-|TRBV2|-|15|TRBJ1-1
CASSDGPPSGTEAFF
TGTGCCAGCAGTGACGGACCCCCCAGTGGGACTGAAGCTTTCTTT
>-|TRBV6-1|TRBD1|16|TRBJ1-2
CASSVGVGGGMGGYTF
TGTGCCAGCAGTGTGGGGGTAGGGGGCGGAATGGGCGGCTACACCTTC
>-|TRBV25-1|TRBD2|13|TRBJ2-7
CASSESGGYEQYF
TGTGCCAGCAGTGAATCGGGGGGCTACGAGCAGTACTTC
>-|TRBV19|-|16|TRBJ2-5
CASSIEGSLGGETQYF
TGTGCCAGTAGTATAGAAGGGAGCCTCGGGGGAGAGACCCAGTACTTC
>-|TRBV29-1|TRBD1|14|TRBJ1-5
CSVAGTGAGQPQHF
TGCAGCGTTGCCGGGACAGGGGCCGGCCAGCCCCAGCATTTT
>-|TRBV6-5|-|15|TRBJ1-5
CASSYKAGGNQPQHF
TGTGCCAGCAGTTATAAGGCGGGGGGCAATCAGCCCCAGCATTTT
>-|TRBV6-6|-|13|TRBJ1-6
CASSPRGGSPLHF
TGTGCCAGCAGTCCCCGGGGTGGTTCACCCCTCCACTTT
>-|TRBV5-1|TRBD1|15|TRBJ1-1
CASSNRDRGDTEAFF
TGCGCCAGCAGCAACCGGGACAGGGGAGACACTGAAGCTTTCTTT
>few|TRBV28|-|15|TRBJ1-2
CASSFKGRPNYGYTF
TGTGCCAGCAGTTTCAAAGGACGGCCGAACTATGGCTACACCTTC
>-|TRBV7-2|-|15|TRBJ2-7
CASSLDGGRAYEQYF
TGTGCCAGCAGCTTAGACGGGGGAAGGGCCTACGAGCAGTACTTC
>-|TRBV9|TRBD1|13|TRBJ1-3
CASSAGQLNTIYF
TGTGCCAGCAGCGCGGGACAGCTAAACACCATATATTTT
>-|TRBV2|TRBD2|14|TRBJ2-5
CASKSGGPQETQYF
TGTGCCAGCAAGAGCGGGGGGCCCCAAGAGACCCAGTACTTC
>-|TRBV7-6|TRBD1|15|TRBJ1-2
CASSQTGGSVYGYTF
TGTGCCAGCAGCCAGACAGGGGGCTCGGTCTATGGCTACACCTTC
>-|TRBV10-3|-|13|TRBJ1-1
CAIRRGADTEAFF
TGTGCCATAAGGCGGGGCGCAGACACTGAAGCTTTCTTT
>-|TRBV9|TRBD1|19|TRBJ2-2
CASTALGTGGVVGSGELFF
TGTGCCAGCACCGCCCTAGGGACAGGGGGCGTTGTTGGGTCCGGGGAGCTGTTTTTT
>-|TRBV5-1|-|14|TRBJ2-5
CASSLTVSQETQYF
TGCGCCAGCAGCTTGACAGTTTCCCAAGAGACCCAGTACTTC
>-|TRBV6-6|-|13|TRBJ2-7
CASSSSDSYEQYF
TGTGCCAGCAGTTCCTCTGACTCCTACGAGCAGTACTTC
>-|TRBV18|TRBD1|13|TRBJ2-5
CASSPAGGETQYF
TGTGCCAGCTCACCGGCAGGGGGAGAGACCCAGTACTTC
>-|TRBV18|-|13|TRBJ1-1
CASSLGGGTEAFF
TGTGCCAGCTCCCTCGGAGGGGGCACTGAAGCTTTCTTT
>-|TRBV28|-|14|TRBJ1-2
CASSPGWTLYGYTF
TGTGCCAGCAGTCCCGGGTGGACCCTCTATGGCTACACCTTC
>once|TRBV9|TRBD1|14|TRBJ1-3
CASSPDRAGNTIYF
TGTGCCAGCAGCCCGGACAGGGCTGGAAACACCATATATTTT
>-|TRBV5-1|-|15|TRBJ2-3
CASSFSGTPADTQYF
TGCGCCAGCAGCTTTTCCGGGACGCCGGCAGATACGCAGTATTTT
>once|TRBV7-2|-|15|TRBJ1-5
CASSLPDRSNQPQHF
TGTGCCAGCAGCTTACCGGACAGAAGCAATCAGCCCCAGCATTTT